Listed below are T cell receptor beta chains from one sample, sequenced in a study of cytotoxic CD8 clonotypes in ibrutinib-treated CLL. Assay used: immunoSEQ multiplex PCR; TCRdb lists only in-frame clones, some missing. The sample holds about 140,000 clones; 70% to 85% are singletons and the top ten take around 30%. This sample comprised PBMCs, obtained after 12 months of ibrutinib treatment. The receptor source for this set is a human donor with chronic lymphocytic leukemia. Each CDR3 is given with its conserved first and last residue. Each record gives: D gene, V gene, clone size, J gene, CDR3 DNA, CDR3 protein. A D gene is named only where the DNA matches it firmly. Not all rows give a size; the values are once, few, many and, for expanded clones, a class.

-	TRBV6-5	-	TRBJ1-3	TGTGCCAGCAGTTACGGGATTGGAAACACCATATATTTT	CASSYGIGNTIYF
-	TRBV5-1	-	TRBJ1-4	TGCGCCAGCAGCTTGGTTATAGGGATAGGAGAAAAACTGTTTTTT	CASSLVIGIGEKLFF
TRBD1	TRBV19	-	TRBJ2-1	TGTGCCAGTAGTCCCCGGGACAGGGGGCCCTTCTACAATGAGCAGTTCTTC	CASSPRDRGPFYNEQFF
TRBD2	TRBV15	-	TRBJ2-5	TGTGCCACCAGCAGGGCTCTCAGCGGGGTAAAAGAGACCCAGTACTTC	CATSRALSGVKETQYF
TRBD1	TRBV7-2	-	TRBJ1-4	TGTGCCAGCACCACGGGAGGGGGCGTGAGGGAAAAACTGTTTTTT	CASTTGGGVREKLFF
-	TRBV7-6	-	TRBJ2-2	TGTGCCAGCAGCCGAAGGGGCAGGGGGGATGGCGGGGAGCTGTTTTTT	CASSRRGRGDGGELFF
-	TRBV7-2	-	TRBJ2-7	TGTGCCAGCAGCTTCTCCAGGGATTTCGAGCAGTACTTC	CASSFSRDFEQYF
TRBD1	TRBV19	-	TRBJ2-7	TGTGCCAGTAGTCCTGGGACAGTTCCCTCCTACGAGCAGTACTTC	CASSPGTVPSYEQYF
-	TRBV21-1	few	TRBJ2-4	TGTGCCAACCCGCAGGGGACCAAAAACATTCAGTACTTC	CANPQGTKNIQYF
-	TRBV7-2	-	TRBJ2-5	TGTGCCAGCAGCACCCAAGCCGGGGCGGAGACCCAGTACTTC	CASSTQAGAETQYF
-	TRBV5-6	once	TRBJ1-2	TGTGCCAGCAGCTTGGAGAGGGTGCATGGCTACACCTTC	CASSLERVHGYTF
TRBD1	TRBV7-2	-	TRBJ1-6	TGTGCCAGCAGCTTGCAGGGGGTAAATAATTCACCCCTCCACTTT	CASSLQGVNNSPLHF
TRBD2	TRBV18	-	TRBJ2-7	TGTGCCAGCTCACCACCGGGCGTCAGCGGGAGGGGTTACGAGCAGTACTTC	CASSPPGVSGRGYEQYF
-	TRBV29-1	-	TRBJ2-7	TGCAGCGTTGAAGATCTTAAGACAGTTTACGAGCAGTACTTC	CSVEDLKTVYEQYF
-	TRBV4-1	-	TRBJ2-7	TGCGCCAGCAGCCAAGTCTATAGGGGTGACAGCGAGCAGTACTTC	CASSQVYRGDSEQYF
-	TRBV7-8	-	TRBJ1-1	TGTGCCAGCAGCCAGGGACAGAACACTGAAGCTTTCTTT	CASSQGQNTEAFF
TRBD1	TRBV6-4	-	TRBJ2-1	TGTGCCAGCAGACGACAGGGGGTGAATGAGCAGTTCTTC	CASRRQGVNEQFF
TRBD2	TRBV7-2	-	TRBJ2-7	TGTGCCAGCAGCCTTAGCGGGGGGGCCTACGAGCAGTACTTC	CASSLSGGAYEQYF
TRBD2	TRBV5-1	-	TRBJ2-7	TGCGCCAGCAGCTTGCAGCGGGACTACGAGCAGTACTTC	CASSLQRDYEQYF
TRBD1	TRBV19	few	TRBJ1-5	TGTGCCAGCGGAAGCAGGGGGGTTGGGGCCCAGCATTTT	CASGSRGVGAQHF
TRBD1	TRBV27	-	TRBJ2-7	TGTGCCAGCAGTTTAGGGACAGTTCGTAGCCACGAGCAGTACTTC	CASSLGTVRSHEQYF
-	TRBV7-2	once	TRBJ2-7	TGTGCCAGCAGCCGGACCTCATACGAGCAGTACTTC	CASSRTSYEQYF
-	TRBV7-2	few	TRBJ1-1	TGTGCCAGCAGCTTCCCCACGGGCACTGAAGCTTTCTTT	CASSFPTGTEAFF
TRBD2	TRBV11-2	-	TRBJ2-3	TGTGCCAGCAGCTTCGGAGCGGGAGTGGCAGATACGCAGTATTTT	CASSFGAGVADTQYF
-	TRBV18	-	TRBJ1-5	TGTGCCAGCTCACTTGTACCCACCGCCCGGATGTCTCAGCCCCAGCATTTT	CASSLVPTARMSQPQHF
-	TRBV30	-	TRBJ1-5	TGTGCCTGGACTGGGGGGGAAAGGCAGCCCCAGCATTTT	CAWTGGERQPQHF
-	TRBV2	few	TRBJ1-5	TGTGCCAGCAGTTCCCAACAAAATCAGCCCCAGCATTTT	CASSSQQNQPQHF
TRBD2	TRBV27	-	TRBJ2-7	TGTGCCAGCTGGGCCTGGGGCGGGAGTATCTACGAGCAGTACTTC	CASWAWGGSIYEQYF
-	TRBV2	-	TRBJ1-2	TGTGCCAGCAGTGAAGCGGGGCAGGGACCCTATGGCTACACCTTC	CASSEAGQGPYGYTF
-	TRBV7-2	-	TRBJ2-7	TGTGCCAGCAGCCCTCGGGGCAGTTCGTTTCCCGAGCAGTACTTC	CASSPRGSSFPEQYF
TRBD2	TRBV5-6	-	TRBJ2-2	TGTGCCAGCAGCTTGGGACTAGCGGGTTCCTGGGCCGGGGAGCTGTTTTTT	CASSLGLAGSWAGELFF
-	TRBV28	-	TRBJ1-2	TGTGCCAGCAGGAGAGCTAACTATGGCTACACCTTC	CASRRANYGYTF
-	TRBV30	once	TRBJ1-1	TGTGCCTGGAGTGTACGCGGGGGCCGGCACACTGAAGCTTTCTTT	CAWSVRGGRHTEAFF
-	TRBV4-2	-	TRBJ1-3	TGTGCCAGCAGCCAAGCCCAATTGGGCTCTGGAAACACCATATATTTT	CASSQAQLGSGNTIYF
-	TRBV6-5	-	TRBJ1-1	TGTGCCAGCAGTTACTCCCGGGACACTGAAGCTTTCTTT	CASSYSRDTEAFF
-	TRBV7-9	-	TRBJ2-7	TGTGCCAGCAGTCACGGGGAGGCCTTCGAGCAGTACTTC	CASSHGEAFEQYF
-	TRBV15	-	TRBJ2-2	TGTGCCACGGTTCGCACCGGGGAGCTGTTTTTT	CATVRTGELFF
-	TRBV2	-	TRBJ1-4	TGTGCCAGCAGGGAGATGGAGGGAGGTGAAAAACTGTTTTTT	CASREMEGGEKLFF
TRBD1	TRBV7-6	-	TRBJ2-7	TGTGCCAGCAGCTCCGGGACAGGGGGCGAGCAGTACTTC	CASSSGTGGEQYF
TRBD2	TRBV7-9	-	TRBJ2-7	TGTGCCAGCAGCTTAGGGCCTAGCGGAGGGGAGCAGTACTTC	CASSLGPSGGEQYF
TRBD1	TRBV28	-	TRBJ1-5	TGTGCCCCAGGGGGAAGCAATCAGCCCCAGCATTTT	CAPGGSNQPQHF
TRBD1	TRBV6-5	once	TRBJ2-5	TGTGCCAGCAAACGGGACAGTCAAGAGACCCAGTACTTC	CASKRDSQETQYF
-	TRBV7-9	-	TRBJ1-5	TGTGCCAGCAAACCGTTAGGGGGACTGGTTCAGCCCCAGCATTTT	CASKPLGGLVQPQHF
-	TRBV4-3	-	TRBJ1-2	TGCGCCAGCAGCCAAGATGGGTCGGGGGCCTCTTATGGCTACACCTTC	CASSQDGSGASYGYTF
-	TRBV11-3	-	TRBJ2-1	TGTGCCAGCAGCCCCCAGGCAGACTCCTACAATGAGCAGTTCTTC	CASSPQADSYNEQFF
TRBD1	TRBV7-9	-	TRBJ2-1	TGTGCCAGCAGCCCTCTCGACAGGGGTCGTAATGAGCAGTTCTTC	CASSPLDRGRNEQFF
-	TRBV6-9	-	TRBJ2-7	TGTGCCAGCAGTCCCGACAGGGAGGGTTACGAGCAGTACTTC	CASSPDREGYEQYF
TRBD2	TRBV6-6	-	TRBJ2-7	TGTGCCAGCGCGGGGGGAAACTCCTACGAGCAGTACTTC	CASAGGNSYEQYF
-	TRBV6-5	-	TRBJ2-5	TGTGCCAGCAGTCGGGACACGACCCAGTACTTC	CASSRDTTQYF
-	TRBV6-1	-	TRBJ2-3	TGTGCCAGCAGAGGGCAGTCCCCAGATACGCAGTATTTT	CASRGQSPDTQYF
-	TRBV5-1	-	TRBJ2-3	TGCGCCAGCAGACAAGGAGTCGTGGTTTTCACAGATACGCAGTATTTT	CASRQGVVVFTDTQYF